The clone carrying this T cell receptor beta chain was detected many times. Its antigen is still unknown. V was clipped by 3 bases and J by 2 bases; unmatched bases: 9. Per germline, CDR1 SGHVS and CDR2 FQNEAQ. This CDR3 has 17 residues. Using constant-segment primers, 5'RACE produced TCR alpha and TCR beta cDNA libraries carrying sample barcodes and UMIs. In TCRdb, the 5' RACE reads were re-called with MiXCR into one record per CDR3 protein. Found here are 150,000 or so distinct CDR3 sequences, more than 12% of them singletons; the top ten hold over 12%. This sample is part of a study of T-cell memory formation after mild COVID-19. Study context: TCR clusters showed largely donor specificity.

General observations from the study: Whereas later expanders leaned CD4+, clones contracting day 15 to 85 showed a balanced CD4/CD8 makeup. Some responding clones appeared in pre-infection memory, suggesting cross-reactive memory joined.

The TCR was taken from an adult woman who had mild COVID-19 (a few samples of this study predate the infection). Cell type and time point are not known. The genes are TRBV7-8 and TRBJ2-7, with 11 bases matching TRBD1. Sequencing was performed on PBMCs or a T cell subset sorted from them (not recorded which). The CDR3 sequence is CASSLDRGPIGAYEQYF. As DNA, the CDR3 is TGTGCCAGCAGCTTGGACAGGGGGCCCATAGGGGCCTACGAGCAGTACTTC.